This TCR beta chain was observed in a study of OX40 agonist ivuxolimab in advanced cancers. Regarding the study as a whole: Dosing at 0.1 to 3.0 mg/kg was accompanied by clonal expansion of CD4+ and CD8+ blood T cells by week 6. Mean expanded clone counts were higher in CD8+ than CD4+ T cells.

This clone was counted a few times. The antigen remains unidentified. In germline, CDR1 is LNHDA, CDR2 SQIVND (reference sequence). V gave up 4 bases and J gave up 1 base, with 16 bases separating them. The CDR3 is 16 amino acids. Using immunoSEQ multiplex PCR, the repertoire was profiled, and TCRdb retains in-frame clones only, with some absent. The repertoire consists of about 12,000 clones, with around 74% occurring once and the leading ten covering about 26%. The receptor comes from an adult with an advanced solid tumor such as melanoma, head and neck, liver or kidney cancer. This chain uses TRBV19 with TRBJ1-1, with unresolved D. Sequences were derived from CD4+ or CD8+ T cells sorted from blood, sampled in a trial of the OX40 agonist ivuxolimab. CDR3 coding DNA: TGTGCCAGTAGTACCGTGCTCGGGCAGGCGAACACTGAAGCTTTCTTT. Translated: CASSTVLGQANTEAFF.